This T cell receptor (beta chain) emerged from a study of T cells in Graves' hyperthyroidism and ophthalmopathy. Study conclusions and caveats: Model-based prediction identified ophthalmopathy a median 6.5 months prior to its onset.

Stable Graves' hyperthyroidism meant no ophthalmopathy progression within 18 months. Of note for this clonotype: What it recognizes is unknown. At one of its ends the junction is not consistent with the germline gene, which may arise from a read error.

From germline, CDR1 is LNHDA and CDR2 SQIVND (reference sequence). CDR3 size: 13 residues. Template material for amplifying TCR beta CDR3 regions consisted of RNA transcripts. The study used the HTBI primer set for a first-round RT-PCR of the TCR CDR3. Via MiXCR, TCRdb re-called the multiplex PCR reads, giving one row per CDR3 protein. Of a few hundred thousand distinct CDR3 sequences in the sample, approximately 14% were seen once. The receptor was isolated from a woman under 40 with Graves' hyperthyroidism. The genes are TRBV19 and TRBJ2-2; no definite D call. The specimen was blood. The CDR3 DNA reads as TGTGCCAGTAGTATAGACAGAACCGAGGAGCTGTTTTTT. Translated: CASSIDRTEELFF.